The source of this T cell receptor (beta chain) is a study of OX40 agonist ivuxolimab in advanced cancers. Study-level background: Subjects had a mean age of 60 years, with a range of roughly 20 to 79; roughly 83% were male. Study-level results: Still undetermined is the antigen specificity of the expanded peripheral T cells.

People who had autoimmune disease history or systemic immunosuppression were excluded. Blood draws occurred at baseline, cycle 4 day 1, and cycle 7 day 1. Sequenced by immunoSEQ multiplex PCR; TCRdb stores in-frame clones only, minus some. The sample includes about 98,000 clones, about 92% of them seen just once. Note on this clone: Antigen: not known.

Sample: CD4+ or CD8+ T cells sorted from blood, taken in a trial of the OX40 agonist ivuxolimab. The receptor comes from an adult with an advanced solid tumor such as melanoma, head and neck, liver or kidney cancer.

Here the CDR3 reads CASSNTAGTVYNEQFF. The CDR3 DNA is TGCGCCAGCAGCAACACTGCCGGGACCGTTTACAATGAGCAGTTCTTC. The chain recombines TRBV5-1 with TRBJ2-1; possibly TRBD1 or TRBD2 for D (5 bases each). CDR1 SGHRS and CDR2 YFSETQ come from the germline V gene. The CDR3 has 16 amino acids. V was trimmed by 4 bases and J by 4 bases, leaving 18 bases between them.